This T cell receptor (beta chain) is from a study of blood T cell repertoires in COVID-19. Study-level information: Sample material is recorded as cDNA or gDNA derived from T cells, B-cell-depleted T cells, or PBMCs.

CDR1 and CDR2 from the germline V gene are SQVTM and ANQGSEA. V shed 7 bases and J 4 bases; nucleotides not matched to a gene: 8. The CDR3 covers 14 residues. TCRdb keeps only in-frame clones here, not all; method: immunoSEQ multiplex PCR. The data show about 250,000 clones, around 81% seen once. The rearrangement joins TRBV29-1 to TRBJ2-5; 11 bases line up with TRBD1. The material sequenced was peripheral blood. The source of this sequence is a person in their 70s with COVID-19, enrolled during active disease. CDR3 nucleotide sequence: TGCAGCGCCCCTACCGGGACAGGGGGAGAGACCCAGTACTTC. It codes for CSAPTGTGGETQYF. The full variable domain, its missing parts supplied by reference TRBV29-1 and TRBJ2-5, is SAVISQKPSRDICQRGTSLTIQCQVDSQVTMMFWYRQQPGQSLTLIATANQGSEATYESGFVIDKFPISRPNLTFSTLTVSNMSPEDSSIYLCSAPTGTGGETQYFGPGTRLLVL.